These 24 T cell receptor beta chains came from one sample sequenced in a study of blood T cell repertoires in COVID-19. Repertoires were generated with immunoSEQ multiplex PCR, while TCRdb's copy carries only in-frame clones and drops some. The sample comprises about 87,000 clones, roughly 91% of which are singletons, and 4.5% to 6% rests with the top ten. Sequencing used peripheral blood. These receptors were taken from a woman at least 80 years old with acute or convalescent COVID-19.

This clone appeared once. The CDR3 sequence: CASSYPARGVYREQFF. The CDR3 DNA follows: TGTGCCAGCAGTTACCCGGCCAGGGGGGTTTACAGGGAGCAGTTCTTC. The chain couples TRBV6-2 or TRBV6-3 to TRBJ2-1, with TRBD1 as a possible D gene (7 bases). CDR1 MNHEY and CDR2 SVGEGT come from the germline V gene. The ends were cut back, 2 bases at V and 10 bases at J, with 21 bases in the middle. This CDR3 is built from 16 residues.

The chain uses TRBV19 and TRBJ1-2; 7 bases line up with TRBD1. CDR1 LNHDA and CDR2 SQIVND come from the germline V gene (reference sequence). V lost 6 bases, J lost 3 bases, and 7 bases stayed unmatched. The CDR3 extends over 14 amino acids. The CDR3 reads CASSHPGGDYGYTF. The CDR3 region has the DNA TGTGCCAGTAGCCATCCAGGGGGAGACTATGGCTACACCTTC.

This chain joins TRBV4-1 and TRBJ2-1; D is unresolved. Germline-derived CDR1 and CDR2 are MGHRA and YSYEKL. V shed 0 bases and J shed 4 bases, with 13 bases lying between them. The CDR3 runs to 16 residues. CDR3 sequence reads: CASSQDEALAYNEQFF. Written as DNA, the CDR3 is TGCGCCAGCAGCCAAGATGAAGCTTTAGCTTACAATGAGCAGTTCTTC.

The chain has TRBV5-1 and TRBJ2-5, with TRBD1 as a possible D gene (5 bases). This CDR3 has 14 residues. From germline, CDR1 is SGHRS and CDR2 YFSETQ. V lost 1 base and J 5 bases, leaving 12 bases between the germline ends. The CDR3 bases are TGCGCCAGCAGCTTGATTCAGGGATCGGAGACCCAGTACTTC. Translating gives CASSLIQGSETQYF.

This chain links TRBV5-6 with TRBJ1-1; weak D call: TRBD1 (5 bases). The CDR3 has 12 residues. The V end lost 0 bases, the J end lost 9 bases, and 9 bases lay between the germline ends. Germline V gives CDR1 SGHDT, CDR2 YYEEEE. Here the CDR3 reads CASSLGQGKAFF. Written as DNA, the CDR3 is TGTGCCAGCAGCTTGGGCCAGGGCAAAGCTTTCTTT.

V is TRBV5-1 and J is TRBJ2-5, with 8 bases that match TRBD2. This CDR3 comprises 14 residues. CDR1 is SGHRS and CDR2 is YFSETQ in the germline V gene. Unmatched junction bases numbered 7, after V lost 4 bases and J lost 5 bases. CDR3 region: CASSLGLAPETQYF. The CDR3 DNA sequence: TGCGCCAGCAGCCTAGGACTAGCCCCGGAGACCCAGTACTTC.

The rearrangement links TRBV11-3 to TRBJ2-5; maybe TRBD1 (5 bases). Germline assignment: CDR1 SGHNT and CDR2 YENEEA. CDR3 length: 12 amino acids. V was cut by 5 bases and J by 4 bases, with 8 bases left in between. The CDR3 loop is CASSRTGETQYF. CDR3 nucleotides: TGTGCCAGCAGCAGAACAGGAGAGACCCAGTACTTC.

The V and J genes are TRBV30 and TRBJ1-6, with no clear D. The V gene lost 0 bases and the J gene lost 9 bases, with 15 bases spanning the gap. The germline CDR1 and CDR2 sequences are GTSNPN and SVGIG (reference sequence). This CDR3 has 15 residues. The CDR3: CAWSVRGSLGSPLHF. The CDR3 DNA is TGTGCCTGGAGTGTACGGGGAAGTCTCGGTTCACCCCTCCACTTT.

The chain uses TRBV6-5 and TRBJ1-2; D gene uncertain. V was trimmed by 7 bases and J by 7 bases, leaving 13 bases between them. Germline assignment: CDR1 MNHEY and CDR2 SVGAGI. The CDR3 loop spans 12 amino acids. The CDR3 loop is CASTLTTGGYTF. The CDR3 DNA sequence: TGTGCCAGCACCCTGACGACGGGTGGCTACACCTTC.

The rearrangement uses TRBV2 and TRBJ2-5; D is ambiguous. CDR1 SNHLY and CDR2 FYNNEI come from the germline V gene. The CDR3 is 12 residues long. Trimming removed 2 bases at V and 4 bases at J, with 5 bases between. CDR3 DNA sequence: TGTGCCAGCAGTGAACTAGGAGAGACCCAGTACTTC. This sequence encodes CASSELGETQYF.

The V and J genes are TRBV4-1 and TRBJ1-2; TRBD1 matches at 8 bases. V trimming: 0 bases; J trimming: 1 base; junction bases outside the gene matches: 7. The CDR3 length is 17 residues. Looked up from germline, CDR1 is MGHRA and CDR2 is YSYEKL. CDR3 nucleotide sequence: TGCGCCAGCAGCCAAGAGCAGGGGGCCCGAGGTAACTATGGCTACACCTTC. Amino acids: CASSQEQGARGNYGYTF.

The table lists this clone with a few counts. CDR3 amino acids: CASSRTGFYTQYF. The DNA for the CDR3 is TGTGCCAGCAGCCGGACAGGTTTCTATACGCAGTATTTT. The chain has TRBV7-9 and TRBJ2-3, with 7 bases lining up with TRBD1. Looked up from germline, CDR1 is SEHNR and CDR2 is FQNEAQ (reference sequence). The length of the CDR3 is 13 residues. V shed 5 bases and J 7 bases; nucleotides not matched to a gene: 6.

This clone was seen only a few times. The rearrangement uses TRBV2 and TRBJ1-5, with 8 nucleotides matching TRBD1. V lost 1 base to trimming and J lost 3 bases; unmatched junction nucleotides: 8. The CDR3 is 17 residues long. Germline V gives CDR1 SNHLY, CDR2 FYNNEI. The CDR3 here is CASSEVPDRAFNQPQHF. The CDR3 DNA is TGTGCCAGCAGTGAAGTGCCGGACAGGGCATTCAATCAGCCCCAGCATTTT.

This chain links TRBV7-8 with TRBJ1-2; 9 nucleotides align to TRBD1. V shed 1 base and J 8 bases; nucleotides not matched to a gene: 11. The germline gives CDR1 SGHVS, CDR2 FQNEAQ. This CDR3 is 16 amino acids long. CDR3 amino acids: CASSLDTPGQGEGYTF. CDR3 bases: TGTGCCAGCAGCTTAGATACCCCGGGACAGGGTGAAGGCTACACCTTC.

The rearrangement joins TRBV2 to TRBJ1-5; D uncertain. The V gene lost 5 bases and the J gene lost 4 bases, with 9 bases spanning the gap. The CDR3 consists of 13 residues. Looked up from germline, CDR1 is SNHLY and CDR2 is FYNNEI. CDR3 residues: CASSHDGNQPQHF. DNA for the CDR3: TGTGCCAGCAGTCATGACGGGAATCAGCCCCAGCATTTT.

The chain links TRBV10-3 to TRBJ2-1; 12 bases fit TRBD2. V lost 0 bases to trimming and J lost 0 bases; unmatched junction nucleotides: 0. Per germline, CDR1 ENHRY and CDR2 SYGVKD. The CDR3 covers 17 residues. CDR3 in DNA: TGTGCCATCAGTGAGTCGACTAGCGGGAGCTCCTACAATGAGCAGTTCTTC. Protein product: CAISESTSGSSYNEQFF.

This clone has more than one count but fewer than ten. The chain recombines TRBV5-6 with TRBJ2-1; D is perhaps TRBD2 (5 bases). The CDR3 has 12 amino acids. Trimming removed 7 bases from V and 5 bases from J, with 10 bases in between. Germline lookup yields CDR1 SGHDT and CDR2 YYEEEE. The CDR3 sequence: CASAKADNEQFF. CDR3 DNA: TGTGCCAGCGCGAAAGCGGACAATGAGCAGTTCTTC.

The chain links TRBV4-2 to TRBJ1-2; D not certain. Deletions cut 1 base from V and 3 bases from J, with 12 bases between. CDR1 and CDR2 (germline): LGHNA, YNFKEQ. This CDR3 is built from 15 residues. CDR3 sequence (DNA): TGTGCCAGCAGCCAAGGGAAAGCAGGCCACTATGGCTACACCTTC. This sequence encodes CASSQGKAGHYGYTF.

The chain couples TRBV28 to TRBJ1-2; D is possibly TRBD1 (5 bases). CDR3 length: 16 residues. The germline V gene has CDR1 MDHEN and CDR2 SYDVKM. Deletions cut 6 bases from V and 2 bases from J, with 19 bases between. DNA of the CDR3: TGTGCCAGCAGGCCCTCAGGGTTAGGGCGGAACTATGGCTACACCTTC. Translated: CASRPSGLGRNYGYTF.

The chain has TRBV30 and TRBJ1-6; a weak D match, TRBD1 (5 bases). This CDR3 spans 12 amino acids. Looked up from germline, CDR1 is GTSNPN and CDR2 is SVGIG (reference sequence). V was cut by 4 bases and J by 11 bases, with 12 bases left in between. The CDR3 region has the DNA TGTGCCTGGACCCCGGGGGTTACACCCCTCCACTTT. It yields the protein CAWTPGVTPLHF.

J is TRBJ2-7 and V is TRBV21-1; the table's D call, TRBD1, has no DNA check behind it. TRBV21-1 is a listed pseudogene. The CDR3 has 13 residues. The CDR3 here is CASSRDRDYEQYF. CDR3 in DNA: TGTGCCAGCAGCCGGGACAGGGACTACGAGCAGTACTTC.

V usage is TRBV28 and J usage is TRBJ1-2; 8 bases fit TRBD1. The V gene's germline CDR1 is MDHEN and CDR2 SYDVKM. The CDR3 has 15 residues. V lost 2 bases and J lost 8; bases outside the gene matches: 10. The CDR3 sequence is CASSLPTGGARGYTF. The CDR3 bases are TGTGCCAGCAGTTTACCTACAGGGGGAGCTAGGGGCTACACCTTC.

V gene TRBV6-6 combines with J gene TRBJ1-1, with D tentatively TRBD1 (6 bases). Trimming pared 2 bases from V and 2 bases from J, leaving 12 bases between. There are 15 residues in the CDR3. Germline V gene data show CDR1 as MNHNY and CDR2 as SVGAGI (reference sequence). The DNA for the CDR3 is TGTGCCAGCAGTTACCTACAGGGAATTAACACTGAAGCTTTCTTT. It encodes CASSYLQGINTEAFF.

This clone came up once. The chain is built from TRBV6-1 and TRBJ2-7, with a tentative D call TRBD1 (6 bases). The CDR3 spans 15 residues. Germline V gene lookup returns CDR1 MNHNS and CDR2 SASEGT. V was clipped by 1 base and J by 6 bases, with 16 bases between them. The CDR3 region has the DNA TGTGCCAGCAGTGAAGGGTCTGGGGGCGTTACCGAGCAGTACTTC. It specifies CASSEGSGGVTEQYF.